This T cell receptor beta chain was captured by sequencing in a study of blood T cell repertoires in COVID-19. Assay used: immunoSEQ multiplex PCR; TCRdb lists only in-frame clones, some missing. This sample has about 230,000 clones; approximately 88% occur once, and the top ten carry about 2.3%. CDR1 GTSNPN and CDR2 SVGIG come from the germline V gene (reference sequence). V lost 1 base to trimming and J lost 4 bases, with 10 bases between them. There are 13 residues in the CDR3. This TCR derives from a woman between 40 and 50 years old with acute COVID-19. Sample: PBMCs or T cells enriched from blood (not recorded which). The rearrangement joins TRBV30 to TRBJ2-5; D is ambiguous. DNA for the CDR3: TGTGCCTGGAGTGCGCAGGCCGCAGAGACCCAGTACTTC. This codes for CAWSAQAAETQYF. Variable domain in full (rest from reference TRBV30 and TRBJ2-5): SQTIHQWPATLVQPVGSPLSLECTVEGTSNPNLYWYRQAAGRGLQLLFYSVGIGQISSEVPQNLSASRPQDRQFILSSKKLLLSDSGFYLCAWSAQAAETQYFGPGTRLLVL.